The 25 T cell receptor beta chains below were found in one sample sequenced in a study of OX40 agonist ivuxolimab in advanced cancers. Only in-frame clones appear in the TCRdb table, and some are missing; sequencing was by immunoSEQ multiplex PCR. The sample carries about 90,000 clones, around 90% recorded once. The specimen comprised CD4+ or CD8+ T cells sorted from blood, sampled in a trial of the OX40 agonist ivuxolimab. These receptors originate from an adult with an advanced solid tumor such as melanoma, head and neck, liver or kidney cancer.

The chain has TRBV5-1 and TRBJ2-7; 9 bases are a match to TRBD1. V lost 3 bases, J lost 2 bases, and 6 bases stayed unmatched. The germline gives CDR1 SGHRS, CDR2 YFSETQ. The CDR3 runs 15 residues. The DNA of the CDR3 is TGCGCCAGCAGCTGGACAGGGGAGGGAACCTACGAGCAGTACTTC. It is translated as CASSWTGEGTYEQYF.

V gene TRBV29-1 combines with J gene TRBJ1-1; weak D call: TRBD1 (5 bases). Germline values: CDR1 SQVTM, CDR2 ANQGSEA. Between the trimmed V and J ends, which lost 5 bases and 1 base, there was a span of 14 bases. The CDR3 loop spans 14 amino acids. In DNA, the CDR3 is TGCAGCGTTATAGGGGCAGGCCCGAACACTGAAGCTTTCTTT. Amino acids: CSVIGAGPNTEAFF.

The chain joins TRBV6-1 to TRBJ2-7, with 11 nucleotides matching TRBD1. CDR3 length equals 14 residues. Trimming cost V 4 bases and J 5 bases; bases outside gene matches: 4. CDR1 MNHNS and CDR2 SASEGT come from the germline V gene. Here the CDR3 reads CASSGRTGGDEQYF. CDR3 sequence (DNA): TGTGCCAGCAGTGGTAGGACAGGGGGCGACGAGCAGTACTTC.

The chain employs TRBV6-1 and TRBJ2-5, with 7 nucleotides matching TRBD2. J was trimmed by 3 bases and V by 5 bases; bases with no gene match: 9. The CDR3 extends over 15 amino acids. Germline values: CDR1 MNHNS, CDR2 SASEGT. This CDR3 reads CASSFGGGKKETQYF. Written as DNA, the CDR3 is TGTGCCAGCAGTTTTGGCGGGGGAAAAAAAGAGACCCAGTACTTC.

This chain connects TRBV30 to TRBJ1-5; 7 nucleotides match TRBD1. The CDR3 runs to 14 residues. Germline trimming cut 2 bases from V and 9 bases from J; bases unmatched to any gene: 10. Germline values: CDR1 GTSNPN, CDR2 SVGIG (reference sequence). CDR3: CAWSRTSSGGPQHF. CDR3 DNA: TGTGCCTGGAGTCGGACGTCCTCAGGGGGGCCCCAGCATTTT.

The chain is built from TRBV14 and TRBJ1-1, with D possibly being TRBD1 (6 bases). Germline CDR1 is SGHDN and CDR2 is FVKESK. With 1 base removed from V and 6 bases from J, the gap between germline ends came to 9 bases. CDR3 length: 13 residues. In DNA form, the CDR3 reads TGTGCCAGCAGCCAAGCAGGGGCGGCTGAAGCTTTCTTT. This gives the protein CASSQAGAAEAFF.

The CDR3 loop reads CASSIDDSSGNTIYF. The CDR3 DNA follows: TGTGCCAGTAGTATAGATGACAGCTCTGGAAACACCATATATTTT. J is TRBJ1-3 and V is TRBV19; maybe TRBD1 (5 bases). V was clipped by 0 bases and J by 0 bases, with 6 bases between them. Germline V lookup: CDR1 LNHDA, CDR2 SQIVND (reference sequence). This CDR3 has 15 amino acids.

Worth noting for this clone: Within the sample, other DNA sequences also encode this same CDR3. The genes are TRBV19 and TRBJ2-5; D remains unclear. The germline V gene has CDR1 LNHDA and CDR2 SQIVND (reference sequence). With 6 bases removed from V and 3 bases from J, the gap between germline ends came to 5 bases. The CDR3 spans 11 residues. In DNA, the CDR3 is TGTGCCAGTAGCCTAGAAGAGACCCAGTACTTC. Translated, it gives CASSLEETQYF.

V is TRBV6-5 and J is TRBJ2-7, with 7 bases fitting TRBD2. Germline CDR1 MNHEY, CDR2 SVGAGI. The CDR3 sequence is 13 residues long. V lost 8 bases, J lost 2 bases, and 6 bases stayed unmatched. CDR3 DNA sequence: TGTGCCAGCTCGCGCGGGGGACCCTACGAGCAGTACTTC. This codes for CASSRGGPYEQYF.

The CDR3 DNA reads TGTGCCAGCAGTGTGTGGCGAGGACCCACCGGGGAGCTGTTTTTT. Protein product: CASSVWRGPTGELFF. The chain couples TRBV6-1 to TRBJ2-2; D is undetermined. This CDR3 has 15 residues. V was clipped by 4 bases and J by 4 bases, with 13 bases between them. Germline loops: CDR1 MNHNS, CDR2 SASEGT.

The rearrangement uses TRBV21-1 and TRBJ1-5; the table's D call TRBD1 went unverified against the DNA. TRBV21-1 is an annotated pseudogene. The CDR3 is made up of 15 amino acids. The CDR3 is CASSRGTGERQPQHF. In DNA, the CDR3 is TGTGCCAGCAGCAGAGGGACAGGGGAACGTCAGCCCCAGCATTTT.

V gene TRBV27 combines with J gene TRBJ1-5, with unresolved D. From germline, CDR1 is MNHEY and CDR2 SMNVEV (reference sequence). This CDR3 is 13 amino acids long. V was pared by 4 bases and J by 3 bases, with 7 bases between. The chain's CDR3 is CASSSLTNQPQHF. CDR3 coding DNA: TGTGCCAGCAGTTCTCTAACCAATCAGCCCCAGCATTTT.

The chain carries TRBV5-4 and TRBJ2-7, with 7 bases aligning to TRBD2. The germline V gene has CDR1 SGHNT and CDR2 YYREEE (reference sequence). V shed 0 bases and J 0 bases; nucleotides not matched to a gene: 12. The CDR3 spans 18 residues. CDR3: CASSLDLARGGGSYEQYF. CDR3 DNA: TGTGCCAGCAGCTTGGACTTGGCGCGCGGGGGAGGCTCCTACGAGCAGTACTTC.

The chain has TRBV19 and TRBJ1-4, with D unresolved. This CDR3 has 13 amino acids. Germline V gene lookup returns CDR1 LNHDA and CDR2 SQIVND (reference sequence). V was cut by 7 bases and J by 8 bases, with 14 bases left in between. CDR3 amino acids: CASNSLPGEKLFF. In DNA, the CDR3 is TGTGCCAGTAATAGCCTTCCCGGAGAAAAACTGTTTTTT.

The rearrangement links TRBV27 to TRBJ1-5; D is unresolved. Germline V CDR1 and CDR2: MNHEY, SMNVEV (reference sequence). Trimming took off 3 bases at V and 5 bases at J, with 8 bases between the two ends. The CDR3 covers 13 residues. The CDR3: CASSFLSHQPQHF. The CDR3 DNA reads TGTGCCAGCAGTTTTCTTTCTCATCAGCCCCAGCATTTT.

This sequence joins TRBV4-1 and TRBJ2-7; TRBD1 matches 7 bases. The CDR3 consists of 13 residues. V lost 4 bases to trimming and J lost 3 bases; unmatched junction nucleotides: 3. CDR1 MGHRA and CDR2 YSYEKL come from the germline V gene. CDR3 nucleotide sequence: TGCGCCAGCAGCCGGGGACAGAACTACGAGCAGTACTTC. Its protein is CASSRGQNYEQYF.

Here the CDR3 reads CASSTTGTYEQYF. The CDR3 region has the DNA TGTGCCAGTAGTACCACAGGGACCTACGAGCAGTACTTC. The rearrangement links TRBV19 to TRBJ2-7; tentatively, D is TRBD1 (6 bases). Germline V gene lookup returns CDR1 LNHDA and CDR2 SQIVND (reference sequence). The CDR3 covers 13 residues. The V end was cut by 4 bases, the J end by 2 bases, with 9 bases between.

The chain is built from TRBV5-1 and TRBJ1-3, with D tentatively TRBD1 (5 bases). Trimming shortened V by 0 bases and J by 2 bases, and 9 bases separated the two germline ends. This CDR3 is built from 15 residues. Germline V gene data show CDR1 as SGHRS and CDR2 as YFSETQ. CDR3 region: CASSLARGPGNTIYF. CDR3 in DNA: TGCGCCAGCAGCTTGGCTCGGGGACCTGGAAACACCATATATTTT.

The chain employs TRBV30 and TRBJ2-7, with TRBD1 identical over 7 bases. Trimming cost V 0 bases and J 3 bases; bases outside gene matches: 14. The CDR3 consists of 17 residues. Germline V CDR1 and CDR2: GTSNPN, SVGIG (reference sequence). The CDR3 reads CAWSVPRRTGIGYEQYF. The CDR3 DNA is TGTGCCTGGAGTGTACCTAGGCGGACAGGAATTGGCTACGAGCAGTACTTC.

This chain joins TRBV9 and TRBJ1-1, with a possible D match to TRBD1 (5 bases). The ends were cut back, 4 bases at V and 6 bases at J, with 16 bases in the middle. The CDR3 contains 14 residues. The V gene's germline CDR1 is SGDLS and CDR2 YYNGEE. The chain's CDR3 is CASSPGAARAEAFF. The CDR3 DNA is TGTGCCAGCAGCCCTGGGGCCGCAAGGGCTGAAGCTTTCTTT. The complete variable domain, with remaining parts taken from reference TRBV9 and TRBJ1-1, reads DSGVTQTPKHLITATGQRVTLRCSPRSGDLSVYWYQQSLDQGLQFLIQYYNGEERAKGNILERFSAQQFPDLHSELNLSSLELGDSALYFCASSPGAARAEAFFGQGTRLTVV.

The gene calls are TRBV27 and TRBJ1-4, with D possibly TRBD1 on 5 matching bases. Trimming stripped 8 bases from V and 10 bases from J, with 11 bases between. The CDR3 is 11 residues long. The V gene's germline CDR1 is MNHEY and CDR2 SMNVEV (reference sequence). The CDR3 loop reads CASQGHGKLFF. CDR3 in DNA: TGTGCCAGCCAAGGACACGGAAAACTGTTTTTT. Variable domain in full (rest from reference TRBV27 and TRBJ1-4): EAQVTQNPRYLITVTGKKLTVTCSQNMNHEYMSWYRQDPGLGLRQIYYSMNVEVTDKGDVPEGYKVSRKEKRNFPLILESPSPNQTSLYFCASQGHGKLFFGSGTQLSVL.

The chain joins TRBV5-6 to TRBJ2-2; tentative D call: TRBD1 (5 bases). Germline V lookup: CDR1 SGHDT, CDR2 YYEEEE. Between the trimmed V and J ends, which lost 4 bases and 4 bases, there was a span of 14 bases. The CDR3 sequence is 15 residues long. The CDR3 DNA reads TGTGCCAGCAGCGCAGGGTTTCGAGGCACCGGGGAGCTGTTTTTT. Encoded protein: CASSAGFRGTGELFF.

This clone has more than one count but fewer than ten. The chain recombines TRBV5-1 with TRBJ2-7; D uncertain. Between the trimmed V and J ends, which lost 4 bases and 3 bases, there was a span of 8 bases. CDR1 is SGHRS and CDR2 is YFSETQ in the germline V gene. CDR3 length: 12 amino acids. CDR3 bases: TGCGCCAGCAGCCCGGGTCTCTACGAGCAGTACTTC. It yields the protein CASSPGLYEQYF.

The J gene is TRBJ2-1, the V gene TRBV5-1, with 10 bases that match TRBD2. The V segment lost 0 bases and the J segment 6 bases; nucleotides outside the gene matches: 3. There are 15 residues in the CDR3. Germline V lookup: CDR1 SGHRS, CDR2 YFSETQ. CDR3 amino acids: CASSLVVAGGNEQFF. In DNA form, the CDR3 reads TGCGCCAGCAGCTTGGTAGTAGCGGGAGGCAATGAGCAGTTCTTC. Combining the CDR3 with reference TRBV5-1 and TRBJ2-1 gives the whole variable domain KAGVTQTPRYLIKTRGQQVTLSCSPISGHRSVSWYQQTPGQGLQFLFEYFSETQRNKGNFPGRFSGRQFSNSRSEMNVSTLELGDSALYLCASSLVVAGGNEQFFGPGTRLTVL.

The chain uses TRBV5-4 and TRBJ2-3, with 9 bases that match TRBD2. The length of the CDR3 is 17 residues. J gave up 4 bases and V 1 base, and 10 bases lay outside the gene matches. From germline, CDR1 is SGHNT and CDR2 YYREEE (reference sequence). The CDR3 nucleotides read TGTGCCAGCAGCTTGTATGGCCTAGCGGGAAGGTCAGATACGCAGTATTTT. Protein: CASSLYGLAGRSDTQYF.